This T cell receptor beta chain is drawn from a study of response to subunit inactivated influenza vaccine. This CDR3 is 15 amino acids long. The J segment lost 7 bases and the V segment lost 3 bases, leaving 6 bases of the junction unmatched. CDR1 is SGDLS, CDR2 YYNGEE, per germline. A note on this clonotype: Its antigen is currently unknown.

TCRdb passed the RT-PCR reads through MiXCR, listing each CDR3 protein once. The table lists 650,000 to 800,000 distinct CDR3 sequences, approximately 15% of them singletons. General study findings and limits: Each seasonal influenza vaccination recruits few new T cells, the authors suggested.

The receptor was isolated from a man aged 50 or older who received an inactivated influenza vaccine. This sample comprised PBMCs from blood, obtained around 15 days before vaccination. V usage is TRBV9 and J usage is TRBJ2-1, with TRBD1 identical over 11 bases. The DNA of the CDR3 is TGTGCCAGCAGCGGGACAGGGGGCTTGTTTAATGAGCAGTTCTTC. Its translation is CASSGTGGLFNEQFF.